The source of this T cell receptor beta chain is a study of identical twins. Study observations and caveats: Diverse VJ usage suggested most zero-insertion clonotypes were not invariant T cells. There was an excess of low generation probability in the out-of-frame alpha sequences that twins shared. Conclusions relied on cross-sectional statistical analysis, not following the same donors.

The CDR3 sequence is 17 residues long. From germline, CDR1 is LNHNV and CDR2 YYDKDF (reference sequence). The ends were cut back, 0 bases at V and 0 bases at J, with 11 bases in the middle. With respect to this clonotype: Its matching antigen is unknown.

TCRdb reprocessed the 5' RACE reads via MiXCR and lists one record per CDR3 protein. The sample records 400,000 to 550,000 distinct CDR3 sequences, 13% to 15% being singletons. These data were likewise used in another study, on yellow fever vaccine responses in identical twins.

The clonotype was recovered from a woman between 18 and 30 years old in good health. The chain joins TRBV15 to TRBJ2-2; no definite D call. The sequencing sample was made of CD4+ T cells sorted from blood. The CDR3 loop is CATSREGSSANTGELFF. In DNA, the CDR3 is TGTGCCACCAGCAGAGAAGGAAGCAGTGCGAACACCGGGGAGCTGTTTTTT.